This TCR beta chain was sequenced during a study of T cell responses to AZD1222 COVID-19 vaccine. Findings of the study overall: Spike-specific TCR breadth and depth grew following two AZD1222 doses. Only 5 or 6 individuals given AZD1222 were seropositive at baseline. The peak T cell response came first, and repertoires were sampled only after it. Females outnumbered males among donors, who were mostly white British; clonal diversity was possibly underestimated.

To note about this clone: Its antigen is as yet unknown.

Germline V lookup: CDR1 LGHNA, CDR2 YSLEER. V lost 4 bases, J lost 9 bases, and 8 bases stayed unmatched. The CDR3 covers 16 residues. TCRdb keeps only in-frame clones here, not all; method: immunoSEQ multiplex PCR. The sample lists some 150,000 clones; roughly 87% were seen once. This TCR was recovered from an adult who received the AZD1222 COVID-19 vaccine. The rearrangement uses TRBV4-3 and TRBJ2-1, with 14 bases identical to TRBD2. The material sequenced was peripheral blood, taken 28 days after the second AZD1222 dose. The CDR3 DNA is TGCGCCAGCAGCCGAAGTGGGACTAGCGGGAGTGGTGAGCAGTTCTTC. It yields the protein CASSRSGTSGSGEQFF.